This T cell receptor beta chain appears in the sequencing data of a study of blood T cell repertoires in COVID-19. Whole-study context: Some COVID-19 samples were acute and others convalescent; all came from the United States, Italy and Spain. The analysed material was cDNA or gDNA that came from T cells, B-cell-depleted T cells, or PBMCs.

V was clipped by 5 bases and J by 7 bases; unmatched bases: 16. Germline lookup yields CDR1 MDHEN and CDR2 SYDVKM. CDR3 length: 18 amino acids. Authors' processing steps: Scientists estimated how many nucleated cells there were by amplifying reference gene primers. The table came from immunoSEQ multiplex PCR; TCRdb's copy has only in-frame clones and leaves some out. V and J calls and clone size come straight from that table; D and trimming were deduced from the DNA. Among a few hundred thousand clones listed, 80% to 90% were seen once. Material for sequencing was peripheral blood. The J gene is TRBJ2-1, the V gene TRBV28, with TRBD2 identical over 11 bases. The receptor comes from a man aged 25-45 years with acute or convalescent COVID-19. CDR3 DNA sequence: TGTGCCAGCAGTCCCGATCCCCCTCTAGCGGGGGGTTGGAATGAGCAGTTCTTC. Protein sequence: CASSPDPPLAGGWNEQFF.